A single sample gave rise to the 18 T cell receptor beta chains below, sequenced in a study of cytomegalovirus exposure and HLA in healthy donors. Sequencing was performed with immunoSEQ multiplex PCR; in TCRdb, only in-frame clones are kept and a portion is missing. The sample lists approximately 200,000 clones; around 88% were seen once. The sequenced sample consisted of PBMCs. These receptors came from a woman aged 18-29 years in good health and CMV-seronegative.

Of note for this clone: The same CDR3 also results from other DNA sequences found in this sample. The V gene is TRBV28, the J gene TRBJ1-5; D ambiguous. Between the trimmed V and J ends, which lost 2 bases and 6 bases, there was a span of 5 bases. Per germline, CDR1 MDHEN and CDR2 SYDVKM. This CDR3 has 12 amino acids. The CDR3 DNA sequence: TGTGCCAGCAGTTTACGGAGTCAGCCCCAGCATTTT. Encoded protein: CASSLRSQPQHF.

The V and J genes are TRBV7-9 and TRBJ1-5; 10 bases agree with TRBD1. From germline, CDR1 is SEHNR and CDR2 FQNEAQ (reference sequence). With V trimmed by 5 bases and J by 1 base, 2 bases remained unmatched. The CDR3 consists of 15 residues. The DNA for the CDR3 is TGTGCCAGCAGCGGGACAGGGGTCAGCAATCAGCCCCAGCATTTT. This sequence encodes CASSGTGVSNQPQHF.

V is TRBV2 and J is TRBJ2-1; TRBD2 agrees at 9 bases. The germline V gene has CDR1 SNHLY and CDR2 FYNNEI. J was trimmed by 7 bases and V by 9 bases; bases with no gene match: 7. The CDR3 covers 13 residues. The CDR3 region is CAREEAGGNEQFF. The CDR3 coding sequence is TGTGCCAGAGAGGAGGCGGGAGGGAATGAGCAGTTCTTC.

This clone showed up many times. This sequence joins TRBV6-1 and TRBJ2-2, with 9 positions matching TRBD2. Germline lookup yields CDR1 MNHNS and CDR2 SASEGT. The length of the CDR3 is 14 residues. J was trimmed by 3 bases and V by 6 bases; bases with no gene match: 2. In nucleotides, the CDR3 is TGTGCCAGCAGGGTAGCGGGGGACACCGGGGAGCTGTTTTTT. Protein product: CASRVAGDTGELFF.

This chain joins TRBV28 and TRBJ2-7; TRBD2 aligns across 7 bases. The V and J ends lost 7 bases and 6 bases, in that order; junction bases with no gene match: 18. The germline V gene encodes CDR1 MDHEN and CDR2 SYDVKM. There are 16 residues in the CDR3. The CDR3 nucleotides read TGTGCCAGCAAAGAGGCTAGCGGAATGGGACCGCGCGAGCAGTACTTC. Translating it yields CASKEASGMGPREQYF.

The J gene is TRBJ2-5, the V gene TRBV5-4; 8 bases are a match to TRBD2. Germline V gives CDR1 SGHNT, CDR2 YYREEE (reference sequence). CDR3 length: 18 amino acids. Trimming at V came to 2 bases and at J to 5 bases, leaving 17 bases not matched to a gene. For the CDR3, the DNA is TGTGCCAGCAGCTTTCCTACTTCGCTCGCGGGAGGATGGGAGACCCAGTACTTC. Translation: CASSFPTSLAGGWETQYF.

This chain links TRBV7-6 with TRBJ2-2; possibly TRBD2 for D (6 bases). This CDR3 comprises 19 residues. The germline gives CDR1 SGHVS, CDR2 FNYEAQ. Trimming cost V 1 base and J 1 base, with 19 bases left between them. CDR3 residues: CASSLVRGGGDQNTGELFF. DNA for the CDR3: TGTGCCAGCAGCTTAGTGCGGGGAGGCGGGGATCAGAACACCGGGGAGCTGTTTTTT.

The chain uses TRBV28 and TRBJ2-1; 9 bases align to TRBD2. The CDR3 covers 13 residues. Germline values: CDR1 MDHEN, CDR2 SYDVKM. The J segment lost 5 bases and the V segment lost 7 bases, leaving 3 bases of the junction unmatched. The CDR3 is CASKLAGHNEQFF. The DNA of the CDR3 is TGTGCCAGCAAACTAGCGGGTCACAATGAGCAGTTCTTC.

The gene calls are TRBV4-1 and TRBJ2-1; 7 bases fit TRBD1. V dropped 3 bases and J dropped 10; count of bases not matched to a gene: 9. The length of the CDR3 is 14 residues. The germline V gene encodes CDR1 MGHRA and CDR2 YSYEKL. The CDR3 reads CASSQDRSQREQFF. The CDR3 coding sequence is TGCGCCAGCAGCCAGGACAGGTCTCAGAGGGAGCAGTTCTTC.

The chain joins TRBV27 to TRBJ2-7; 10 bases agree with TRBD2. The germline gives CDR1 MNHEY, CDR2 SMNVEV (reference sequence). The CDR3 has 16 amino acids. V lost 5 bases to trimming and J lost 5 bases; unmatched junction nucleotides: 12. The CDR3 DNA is TGTGCCAGCAGTGGGGGAGCGGGAGGGCTCCTAAACGAGCAGTACTTC. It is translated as CASSGGAGGLLNEQYF.

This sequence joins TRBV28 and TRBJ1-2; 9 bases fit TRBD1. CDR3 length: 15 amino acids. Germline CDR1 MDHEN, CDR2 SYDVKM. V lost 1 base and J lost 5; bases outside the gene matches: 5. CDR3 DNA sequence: TGTGCCAGCAGTTTATCGACAGGGGGGCGGTATGGCTACACCTTC. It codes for CASSLSTGGRYGYTF.

This CDR3 is CASRSGGEQRGKGQYF. The DNA for the CDR3 is TGTGCCAGCAGATCGGGGGGGGAGCAGCGAGGTAAGGGGCAGTACTTC. The chain carries TRBV27 and TRBJ2-7; 8 positions agree with TRBD2. Germline V gene sequence: CDR1 MNHEY, CDR2 SMNVEV (reference sequence). The ends lost 6 bases at V and 9 bases at J; junction bases unmatched: 19. The CDR3 totals 16 residues.

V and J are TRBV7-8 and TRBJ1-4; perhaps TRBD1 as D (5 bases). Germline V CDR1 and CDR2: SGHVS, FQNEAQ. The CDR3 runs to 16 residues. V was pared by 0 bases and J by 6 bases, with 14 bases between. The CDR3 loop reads CASSLAVGGKDEKLFF. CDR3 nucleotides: TGTGCCAGCAGCTTAGCAGTGGGGGGGAAGGATGAAAAACTGTTTTTT.

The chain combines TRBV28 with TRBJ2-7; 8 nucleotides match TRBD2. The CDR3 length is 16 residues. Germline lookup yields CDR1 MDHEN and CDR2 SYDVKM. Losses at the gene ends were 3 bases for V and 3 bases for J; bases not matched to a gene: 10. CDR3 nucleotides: TGTGCCAGCAGTTTGGCCTCCGGGAGGGCTGGCTACGAGCAGTACTTC. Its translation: CASSLASGRAGYEQYF.

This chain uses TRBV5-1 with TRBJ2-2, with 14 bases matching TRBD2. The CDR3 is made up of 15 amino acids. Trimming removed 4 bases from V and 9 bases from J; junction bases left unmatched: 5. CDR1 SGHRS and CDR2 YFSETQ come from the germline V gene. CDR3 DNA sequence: TGCGCCAGCAGCCCGGGACTAGCGGGAGAATGGGAGCTGTTTTTT. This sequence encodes CASSPGLAGEWELFF.

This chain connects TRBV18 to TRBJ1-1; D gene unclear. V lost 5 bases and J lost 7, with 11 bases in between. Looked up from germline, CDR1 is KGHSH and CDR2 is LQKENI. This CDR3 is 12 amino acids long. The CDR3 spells CASSAYTGEAFF. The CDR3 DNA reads TGTGCCAGCTCAGCATATACGGGTGAAGCTTTCTTT.

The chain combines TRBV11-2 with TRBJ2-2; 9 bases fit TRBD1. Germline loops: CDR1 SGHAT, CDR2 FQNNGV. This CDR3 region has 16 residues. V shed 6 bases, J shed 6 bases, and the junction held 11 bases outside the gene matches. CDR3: CASRPPPGQGPGELFF. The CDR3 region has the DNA TGTGCCAGCAGACCACCACCCGGACAGGGGCCCGGGGAGCTGTTTTTT.

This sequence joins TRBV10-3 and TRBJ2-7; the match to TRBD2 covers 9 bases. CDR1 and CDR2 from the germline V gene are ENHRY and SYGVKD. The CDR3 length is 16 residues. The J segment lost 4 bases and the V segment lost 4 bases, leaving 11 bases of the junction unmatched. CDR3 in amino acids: CAISVSGSGSSYEQYF. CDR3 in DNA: TGTGCCATCAGTGTATCTGGTAGCGGGAGTTCGTACGAGCAGTACTTC.